This T cell receptor (beta chain) originates from a study of blood T cell repertoires in COVID-19. Across the whole study: Specimens from acute and convalescent COVID-19 originated in the United States, Italy and Spain. PBMCs, B-cell-depleted T cells, or T cells provided the cDNA or gDNA that made up the material.

Trimming removed 3 bases at V and 2 bases at J, with 13 bases between. This CDR3 is 16 amino acids long. Per germline, CDR1 KGHDR and CDR2 SFDVKD. The authors' processing: The authors estimated nucleated cell counts from reference gene primer amplification. Generated by immunoSEQ multiplex PCR, the TCRdb table keeps only in-frame clones and is missing some. V and J calls and clone size come straight from that table; D and trimming were deduced from the DNA. In the table there are just under 350,000 clones, over 70% of which are singletons. The chain recombines TRBV24-1 with TRBJ2-1; TRBD2 is a possible D gene (5 bases). This TCR was recovered from a man aged 25 to 45 with active or convalescent COVID-19. The source material was peripheral blood. CDR3 nucleotides: TGTGCCACCAGTGATCCGGGGTCAGTTACCTACAATGAGCAGTTCTTC. This gives the protein CATSDPGSVTYNEQFF.